The 26 T cell receptor beta chains listed next were all sequenced from one sample in a study of cytotoxic CD8 clonotypes in ibrutinib-treated CLL. The assay was immunoSEQ multiplex PCR, and TCRdb's table has in-frame clones only and misses some. The data contain about 69,000 clones, approximately 80% of them singletons. This specimen was PBMCs, taken at disease progression, from a patient treated with ibrutinib. The receptors were gathered from a human donor with chronic lymphocytic leukemia.

The V gene is TRBV6-1, the J gene TRBJ2-1, with a tentative D call TRBD2 (6 bases). From germline, CDR1 is MNHNS and CDR2 SASEGT. CDR3 size: 13 residues. The germline V and J ends were trimmed by 1 base and 12 bases, with 13 bases remaining between them. CDR3 amino acids: CASSEGTIGLQFF. The CDR3, as DNA: TGTGCCAGCAGTGAAGGGACTATAGGTCTGCAGTTCTTC.

The gene calls are TRBV11-2 and TRBJ2-5; D ambiguous. Trimming took off 5 bases at V and 5 bases at J, with 9 bases between the two ends. Germline values: CDR1 SGHAT, CDR2 FQNNGV. This CDR3 has 12 residues. The CDR3 region has the DNA TGTGCCAGCAGCCCCCTAGGGGAGACCCAGTACTTC. Translated, it gives CASSPLGETQYF.

The V gene is TRBV5-5, the J gene TRBJ2-2; no firm D call. This CDR3 comprises 13 residues. Trimming took 2 bases from V and 4 from J, leaving 6 bases between them. Per the germline V gene, CDR1 is SGHKS and CDR2 is YYEKEE (reference sequence). The DNA for the CDR3 is TGTGCCAGCAGCTTCCTTCTCACCGGGGAGCTGTTTTTT. Its protein product is CASSFLLTGELFF.

V is TRBV19 and J is TRBJ1-5, with no clear D. The germline V and J ends were trimmed by 3 bases and 2 bases, with 11 bases remaining between them. The CDR3 is 15 residues long. The germline V gene encodes CDR1 LNHDA and CDR2 SQIVND (reference sequence). CDR3 DNA: TGTGCCAGTAGTATTCCGTGGACGGGCAATCAGCCCCAGCATTTT. Amino acids: CASSIPWTGNQPQHF. Full variable domain (remainder filled in from reference TRBV19 and TRBJ1-5): DGGITQSPKYLFRKEGQNVTLSCEQNLNHDAMYWYRQDPGQGLRLIYYSQIVNDFQKGDIAEGYSVSREKKESFPLTVTSAQKNPTAFYLCASSIPWTGNQPQHFGDGTRLSIL.

V and J are TRBV6-5 and TRBJ1-2; the match to TRBD1 covers 9 bases. Trimming removed 6 bases from V and 7 bases from J; junction bases left unmatched: 12. The CDR3 has 15 amino acids. Germline-derived CDR1 and CDR2 are MNHEY and SVGAGI. This chain's CDR3 is CASSPRWDRVSGYTF. The CDR3 nucleotides read TGTGCCAGCAGCCCCCGTTGGGACAGGGTATCTGGCTACACCTTC.

J is TRBJ1-2 and V is TRBV14, with 9 bases identical to TRBD1. V lost 1 base and J lost 4; bases outside the gene matches: 4. Germline CDR1 reads SGHDN; CDR2 reads FVKESK. This CDR3 region has 15 residues. The CDR3 DNA is TGTGCCAGCAGCCAAGCTCTGACAGGGGGCTATGGCTACACCTTC. Translated: CASSQALTGGYGYTF.

The V gene is TRBV2, the J gene TRBJ2-2; no clear D gene. V was cut by 9 bases and J by 6 bases, with 8 bases left in between. CDR3 length: 11 amino acids. CDR1 SNHLY and CDR2 FYNNEI come from the germline V gene. The DNA for the CDR3 is TGTGCCAGTAAATTATCCGGGGAGCTGTTTTTT. Translated: CASKLSGELFF.

This chain links TRBV5-1 with TRBJ2-7, with TRBD1 matching 10 bases. Per the germline V gene, CDR1 is SGHRS and CDR2 is YFSETQ. The junction had 8 bases not matched to a gene; V was cut back by 4 bases and J by 7 bases. The CDR3 runs 14 residues. This chain's CDR3 is CASSPRQGAGEQYF. The CDR3 DNA reads TGCGCCAGCAGCCCGCGACAGGGGGCAGGGGAGCAGTACTTC.

This clone was detected only a few times. The chain is built from TRBV5-4 and TRBJ2-7, with 12 bases lining up with TRBD1. The CDR3 contains 15 residues. CDR1 is SGHNT, CDR2 YYREEE, per germline (reference sequence). Germline trimming cut 4 bases from V and 6 bases from J; bases unmatched to any gene: 8. CDR3 nucleotide sequence: TGTGCCAGCAGCCGGATGGGACAGGGGGCCGGCGAGCAGTACTTC. Encoded protein: CASSRMGQGAGEQYF.

The chain joins TRBV5-8 to TRBJ1-2, with D possibly matching TRBD1 (6 bases). Germline loops: CDR1 SGHTS, CDR2 YDEGEE. There are 15 residues in the CDR3. The germline V and J ends were trimmed by 7 bases and 7 bases, with 23 bases remaining between them. This CDR3 reads CASLLPGVQGRGYTF. The CDR3 region has the DNA TGTGCCAGCCTTCTACCCGGGGTACAGGGTCGTGGCTACACCTTC.

The rearrangement joins TRBV28 to TRBJ2-2; D is uncertain. Germline loops: CDR1 MDHEN, CDR2 SYDVKM. Trimming cost V 1 base and J 7 bases, with 13 bases left between them. The CDR3 totals 15 residues. DNA of the CDR3: TGTGCCAGCAGTTTATTCTACCTCCAAGGCGGGGAGCTGTTTTTT. It translates to CASSLFYLQGGELFF.

The V and J genes are TRBV10-3 and TRBJ2-1; a weak D match, TRBD2 (6 bases). Trimming removed 4 bases at V and 5 bases at J, with 21 bases between. The germline V gene encodes CDR1 ENHRY and CDR2 SYGVKD. This CDR3 contains 17 residues. The CDR3 sequence: CAISARGLAEHNNEQFF. For the CDR3, the DNA is TGTGCCATCAGTGCCCGGGGATTAGCGGAACATAACAATGAGCAGTTCTTC.

This clone appeared a few times. V is TRBV21-1 and J is TRBJ2-7. TRBV21-1 has pseudogene status. This CDR3 region has 10 residues. In nucleotides, the CDR3 is TGTGCCAGCAGCTTCGAAGAGCAGTACTTC. Protein product: CASSFEEQYF.

This chain uses TRBV6-4 with TRBJ2-2; a possible D gene is TRBD2 (5 bases). Trimming stripped 6 bases from V and 4 bases from J, with 6 bases between. Germline CDR1 is MRHNA and CDR2 is SNTAGT. This CDR3 is 12 amino acids long. CDR3 nucleotide sequence: TGTGCCAGCAGAAGCGGCACCGGGGAGCTGTTTTTT. Translating it yields CASRSGTGELFF.

In this sample, this clone turned up a few times. The chain uses TRBV5-4 and TRBJ1-3, with D hard to call. V gave up 0 bases and J gave up 0 bases, with 4 bases separating them. The CDR3 has 14 residues. Germline V gives CDR1 SGHNT, CDR2 YYREEE (reference sequence). The CDR3 region has the DNA TGTGCCAGCAGCTTGGTGGGCTCTGGAAACACCATATATTTT. Translated: CASSLVGSGNTIYF.

This clone was found a few times. The chain uses TRBV14 and TRBJ1-2; 7 positions match TRBD1. This CDR3 is built from 15 residues. Germline assignment: CDR1 SGHDN and CDR2 FVKESK. V trimming: 0 bases; J trimming: 4 bases; junction bases outside the gene matches: 5. CDR3 sequence reads: CASSQDHRGLYGYTF. CDR3 DNA: TGTGCCAGCAGCCAAGACCACAGGGGACTCTATGGCTACACCTTC.

V and J are TRBV9 and TRBJ2-1; D is unresolved. The CDR3 runs to 12 residues. Trimming shortened V by 4 bases and J by 10 bases, and 12 bases separated the two germline ends. The germline V gene encodes CDR1 SGDLS and CDR2 YYNGEE. The DNA of the CDR3 is TGTGCCAGCAGCCCCAATTTGCTCGAGCAGTTCTTC. Translation gives CASSPNLLEQFF.

In DNA form, the CDR3 reads TGTGCCACCTCGTCCTGGACGGGAAACACTGAAGCTTTCTTT. As protein: CATSSWTGNTEAFF. The rearrangement uses TRBV19 and TRBJ1-1; D remains ambiguous. V shed 10 bases and J shed 2 bases, with 17 bases lying between them. The CDR3 is 14 amino acids. Germline V CDR1 and CDR2: LNHDA, SQIVND (reference sequence). Full variable domain (outside the CDR3, taken from reference TRBV19 and TRBJ1-1): DGGITQSPKYLFRKEGQNVTLSCEQNLNHDAMYWYRQDPGQGLRLIYYSQIVNDFQKGDIAEGYSVSREKKESFPLTVTSAQKNPTAFYLCATSSWTGNTEAFFGQGTRLTVV.

This chain connects TRBV4-1 to TRBJ2-2, with TRBD1 matching over 10 bases. J lost 6 bases, V lost 4 bases, and 8 bases had no gene match. The germline V gene encodes CDR1 MGHRA and CDR2 YSYEKL. This CDR3 is 16 amino acids long. CDR3 loop: CASSPRDRGRAGELFF. DNA of the CDR3: TGCGCCAGCAGCCCCCGGGACAGGGGAAGGGCCGGGGAGCTGTTTTTT.

The CDR3 sequence: CAVGTQSYEQYF. DNA for the CDR3: TGTGCCGTTGGGACACAATCCTACGAGCAGTACTTC. The V call is TRBV6-6, the J call TRBJ2-7, with a weak D call TRBD1 (6 bases). The CDR3 extends over 12 amino acids. The germline CDR1 and CDR2 sequences are MNHNY and SVGAGI (reference sequence). V gave up 11 bases and J gave up 1 base, with 12 bases separating them.

The rearrangement joins TRBV9 to TRBJ2-7; D ambiguous. The CDR3 runs to 14 residues. CDR1 SGDLS and CDR2 YYNGEE come from the germline V gene. The ends were cut back, 3 bases at V and 0 bases at J, with 10 bases in the middle. The CDR3: CASSASSSSYEQYF. Written as DNA, the CDR3 is TGTGCCAGCAGCGCATCGTCCAGCTCCTACGAGCAGTACTTC. The whole variable domain, remainder taken from reference TRBV9 and TRBJ2-7, is DSGVTQTPKHLITATGQRVTLRCSPRSGDLSVYWYQQSLDQGLQFLIQYYNGEERAKGNILERFSAQQFPDLHSELNLSSLELGDSALYFCASSASSSSYEQYFGPGTRLTVT.

This clone turned up a few times. The J gene is TRBJ2-3, the V gene TRBV20-1, with a possible D match to TRBD1 (5 bases). Germline values: CDR1 DFQATT, CDR2 SNEGSKA (reference sequence). The germline V and J ends were trimmed by 6 bases and 11 bases, with 12 bases remaining between them. The CDR3 covers 10 residues. The DNA for the CDR3 is TGCAGTGCCGCCCCAGGGTTGCAGTATTTT. Protein product: CSAAPGLQYF.

V and J are TRBV5-5 and TRBJ1-5; 7 bases are a match to TRBD1. The germline V gene has CDR1 SGHKS and CDR2 YYEKEE (reference sequence). Trimming cost V 1 base and J 10 bases; bases outside gene matches: 2. CDR3 length equals 12 residues. The CDR3 is CASSLIGGPQHF. CDR3 coding DNA: TGTGCCAGCAGCTTGATAGGGGGCCCCCAGCATTTT.

The V gene is TRBV27, the J gene TRBJ2-7; a weak D match, TRBD1 (5 bases). Germline CDR1 is MNHEY and CDR2 is SMNVEV (reference sequence). This CDR3 is built from 15 residues. V lost 3 bases and J 4 bases, leaving 16 bases between the germline ends. The CDR3 region is CASSLADGAVYEQYF. In DNA, the CDR3 is TGTGCCAGCAGTTTGGCGGATGGGGCGGTGTACGAGCAGTACTTC.

V gene TRBV10-1 combines with J gene TRBJ2-3, with 9 bases fitting TRBD2. Germline values: CDR1 WNHNN, CDR2 SYGVQD (reference sequence). Unmatched junction bases numbered 1, after V lost 8 bases and J lost 1 base. This CDR3 comprises 13 residues. The CDR3 DNA sequence: TGCGCCAGCCAGCGGGAGGGCACAGATACGCAGTATTTT. Translating it yields CASQREGTDTQYF.

The chain has TRBV11-1 and TRBJ1-2; the D gene is possibly TRBD1 (6 bases). From germline, CDR1 is SGHAT and CDR2 FQDESV (reference sequence). The CDR3 has 13 residues. V was clipped by 4 bases and J by 4 bases, with 10 bases between them. The chain's CDR3 is CASSSGTSYGYTF. The DNA of the CDR3 is TGTGCCAGCAGCTCAGGGACAAGCTATGGCTACACCTTC.